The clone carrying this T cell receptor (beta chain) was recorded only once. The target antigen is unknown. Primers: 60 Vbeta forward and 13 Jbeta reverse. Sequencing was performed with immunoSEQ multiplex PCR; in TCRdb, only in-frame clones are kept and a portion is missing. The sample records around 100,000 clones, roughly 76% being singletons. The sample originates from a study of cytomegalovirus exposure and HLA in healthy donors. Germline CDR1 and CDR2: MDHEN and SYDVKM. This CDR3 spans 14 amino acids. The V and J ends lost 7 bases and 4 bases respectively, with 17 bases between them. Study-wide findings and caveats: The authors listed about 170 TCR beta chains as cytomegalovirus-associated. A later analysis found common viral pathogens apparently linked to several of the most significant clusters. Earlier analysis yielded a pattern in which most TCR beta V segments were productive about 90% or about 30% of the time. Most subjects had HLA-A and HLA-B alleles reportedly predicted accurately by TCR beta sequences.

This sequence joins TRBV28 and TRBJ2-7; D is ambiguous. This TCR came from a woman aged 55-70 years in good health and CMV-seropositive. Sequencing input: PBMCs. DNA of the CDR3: TGTGCCAGCACCGTAGACTTGCTGTCTTACGAGCAGTACTTC. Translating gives CASTVDLLSYEQYF. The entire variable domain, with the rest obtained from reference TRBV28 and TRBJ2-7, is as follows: DVKVTQSSRYLVKRTGEKVFLECVQDMDHENMFWYRQDPGLGLRLIYFSYDVKMKEKGDIPEGYSVSREKKERFSLILESASTNQTSMYLCASTVDLLSYEQYFGPGTRLTVT.